The TCR beta chain under discussion was sequenced for a study of T cell repertoires in cytomegalovirus infection. Overall study: Indications came from public TCR beta signatures; they pointed to CMV infection and to a matching HLA type.

Study findings and constraints: The ex vivo response was dominated by HLA-C-restricted CMV-specific TCR beta clonotypes. Carriers of CMV and the relevant HLA type were discriminated by public TCR beta frequency.

With 1 base removed from V and 4 bases from J, the gap between germline ends came to 14 bases. The germline gives CDR1 SGHVS, CDR2 FQNEAQ. The CDR3 extends over 16 amino acids. TCRdb independently ran MiXCR on the reads; one entry per CDR3 protein. The sample lists 80,000 to 130,000 distinct CDR3 sequences; less than 25% were seen once. This clonotype occurred many times. Its antigen is unknown. The J gene is TRBJ2-4, the V gene TRBV7-8; D perhaps matches TRBD1 (5 bases). Sequencing was done on a sample of CD8+ T cells from PBMCs. This TCR derives from a human donor in good health (CMV status not recorded). Some clones in this sample may be carry-over from other donors' samples. The CDR3 region is CASSLGSGAIKNIQYF. CDR3 nucleotide sequence: TGTGCCAGCAGCTTAGGCTCTGGGGCGATAAAAAACATTCAGTACTTC.